The entry below describes one TCR beta chain. The record originates from a study of T cell changes during pregnancy in multiple sclerosis. Germline V gene sequence: CDR1 SGDLS, CDR2 YYNGEE. V was clipped by 2 bases and J by 8 bases, with 19 bases between them. The CDR3 sequence is 16 residues long. TCRdb's copy holds only in-frame clones and misses some; the assay was immunoSEQ multiplex PCR. This sample has tens of thousands of clones, with 90% to 95% found just once. The specimen was peripheral blood, collected in the third trimester of pregnancy. The gene calls are TRBV9 and TRBJ1-4, with TRBD1 as a possible D gene (6 bases). This receptor was taken from a female donor with multiple sclerosis, enrolled in a pregnancy study. The CDR3 spells CASSVGSGAVSEKLFF. DNA for the CDR3: TGTGCCAGCAGCGTGGGATCAGGGGCAGTTTCAGAAAAACTGTTTTTT.